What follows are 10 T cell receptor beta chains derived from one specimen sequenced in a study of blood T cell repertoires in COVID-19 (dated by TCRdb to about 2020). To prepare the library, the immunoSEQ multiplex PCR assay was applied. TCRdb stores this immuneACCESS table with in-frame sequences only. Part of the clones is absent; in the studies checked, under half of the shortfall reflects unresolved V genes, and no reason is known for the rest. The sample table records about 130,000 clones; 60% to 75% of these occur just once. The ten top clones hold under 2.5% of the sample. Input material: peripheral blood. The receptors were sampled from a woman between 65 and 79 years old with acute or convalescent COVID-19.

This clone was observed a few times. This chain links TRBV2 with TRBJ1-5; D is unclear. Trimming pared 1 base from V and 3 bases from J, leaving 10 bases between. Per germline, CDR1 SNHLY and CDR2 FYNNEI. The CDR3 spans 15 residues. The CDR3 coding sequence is TGTGCCAGCAGTGAAGTGGGCAGCTTCAATCAGCCCCAGCATTTT. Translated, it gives CASSEVGSFNQPQHF.

The CDR3 region is CASWGRQGGSYEQYF. CDR3 coding DNA: TGTGCCAGCTGGGGTCGACAGGGGGGTTCCTACGAGCAGTACTTC. The chain links TRBV28 to TRBJ2-7; 9 nucleotides agree with TRBD1. The ends lost 8 bases at V and 1 base at J; junction bases unmatched: 9. From germline, CDR1 is MDHEN and CDR2 SYDVKM. The CDR3 runs 15 residues.

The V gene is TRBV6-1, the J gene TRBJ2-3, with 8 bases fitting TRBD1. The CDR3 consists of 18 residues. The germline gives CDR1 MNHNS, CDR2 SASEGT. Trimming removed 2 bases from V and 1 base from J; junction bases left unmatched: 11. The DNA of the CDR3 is TGTGCCAGCAGTGAAAGGGGGAAGGACAGGGATGGCACAGATACGCAGTATTTT. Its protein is CASSERGKDRDGTDTQYF.

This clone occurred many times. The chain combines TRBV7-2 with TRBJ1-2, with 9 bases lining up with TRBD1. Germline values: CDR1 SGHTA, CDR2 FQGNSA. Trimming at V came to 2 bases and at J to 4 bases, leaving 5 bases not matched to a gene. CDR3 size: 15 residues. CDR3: CASSLTGTGFYGYTF. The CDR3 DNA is TGTGCCAGCAGCTTAACCGGGACAGGGTTCTATGGCTACACCTTC.

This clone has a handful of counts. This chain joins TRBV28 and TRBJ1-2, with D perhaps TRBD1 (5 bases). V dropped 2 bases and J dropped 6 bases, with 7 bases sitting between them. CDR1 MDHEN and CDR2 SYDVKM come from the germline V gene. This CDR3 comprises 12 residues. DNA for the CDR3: TGTGCCAGCAGTTTAAAGGGGCATGGCTACACCTTC. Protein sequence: CASSLKGHGYTF.

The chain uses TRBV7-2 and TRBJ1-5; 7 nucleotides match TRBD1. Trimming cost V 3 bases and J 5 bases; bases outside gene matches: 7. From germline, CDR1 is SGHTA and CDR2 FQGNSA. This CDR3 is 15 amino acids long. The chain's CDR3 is CASSFGGGGYQPQHF. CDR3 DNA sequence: TGTGCCAGCAGCTTCGGAGGGGGCGGCTATCAGCCCCAGCATTTT.

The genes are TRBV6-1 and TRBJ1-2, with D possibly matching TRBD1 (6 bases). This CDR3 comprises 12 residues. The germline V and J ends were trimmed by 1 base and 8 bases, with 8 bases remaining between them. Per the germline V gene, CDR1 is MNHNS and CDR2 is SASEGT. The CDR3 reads CASSEGTVGYTF. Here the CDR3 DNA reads TGTGCCAGCAGTGAAGGGACAGTCGGCTACACCTTC.

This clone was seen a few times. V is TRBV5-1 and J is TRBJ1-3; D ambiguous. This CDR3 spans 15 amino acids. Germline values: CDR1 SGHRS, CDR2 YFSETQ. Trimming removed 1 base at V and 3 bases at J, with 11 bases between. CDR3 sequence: CASSLSASDGNTIYF. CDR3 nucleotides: TGCGCCAGCAGCTTGTCGGCGAGCGATGGAAACACCATATATTTT.

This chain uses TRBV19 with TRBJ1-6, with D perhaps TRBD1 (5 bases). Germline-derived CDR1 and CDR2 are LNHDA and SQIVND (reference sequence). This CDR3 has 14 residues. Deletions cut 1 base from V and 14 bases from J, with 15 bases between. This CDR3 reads CASSIGGTGSTLHF. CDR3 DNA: TGTGCCAGTAGTATAGGAGGGACTGGATCCACCCTCCACTTT.

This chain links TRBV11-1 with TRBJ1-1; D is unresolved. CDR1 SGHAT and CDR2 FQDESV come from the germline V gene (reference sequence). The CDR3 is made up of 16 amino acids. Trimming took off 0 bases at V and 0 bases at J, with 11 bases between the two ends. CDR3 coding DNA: TGTGCCAGCAGCTTAGCAGGCAGGAGGATGAACACTGAAGCTTTCTTT. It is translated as CASSLAGRRMNTEAFF.